These 20 T cell receptor beta chains were all obtained from the same sample, sequenced in a study of T-cell memory formation after mild COVID-19. MiXCR, run by TCRdb on the 5' RACE reads, gives a single entry per CDR3 protein. This sample carries under 200,000 distinct CDR3 sequences, more than 9% of them seen once, and the ten largest clones take about 3.5%. The specimen was PBMCs or a T cell subset sorted from them (not recorded which). The receptor source for this set is a man between 18 and 29 years old who had mild COVID-19 (a few samples of this study predate the infection). Cell type and time point are not known.

This clonotype was seen a few times. This chain joins TRBV25-1 and TRBJ2-5; D is unclear. Trimming pared 11 bases from V and 4 bases from J, leaving 23 bases between. CDR3 length: 15 amino acids. Germline V gene sequence: CDR1 MGHDK, CDR2 SYGVNS. DNA of the CDR3: TGTGCCGCAGCCGGCGCGTATGGGAACACAGAGACCCAGTACTTC. Amino acids: CAAAGAYGNTETQYF.

V is TRBV25-1 and J is TRBJ2-3; 15 nucleotides align to TRBD2. This CDR3 is 21 amino acids long. Germline assignment: CDR1 MGHDK and CDR2 SYGVNS. Trimming removed 1 base from V and 2 bases from J; junction bases left unmatched: 13. The DNA of the CDR3 is TGTGCCAGCAGTGAATCCCCTCGGGGACTAGCGGGGGGCCTTACCACAGATACGCAGTATTTT. Translating it yields CASSESPRGLAGGLTTDTQYF. Supplemented by reference TRBV25-1 and TRBJ2-3, the full variable domain reads EADIYQTPRYLVIGTGKKITLECSQTMGHDKMYWYQQDPGMELHLIHYSYGVNSTEKGDLSSESTVSRIRTEHFPLTLESARPSHTSQYLCASSESPRGLAGGLTTDTQYFGPGTRLTVL.

This clonotype was found a few times. The rearrangement joins TRBV9 to TRBJ2-1; 8 bases fit TRBD1. This CDR3 is 16 amino acids long. V shed 4 bases and J 5 bases; nucleotides not matched to a gene: 11. Per germline, CDR1 SGDLS and CDR2 YYNGEE. CDR3 in DNA: TGTGCCAGCAGCCCTCGGACAGGGTCATGGGACAATGAGCAGTTCTTC. Amino acid sequence: CASSPRTGSWDNEQFF.

The chain is built from TRBV6-5 and TRBJ1-1; D may be TRBD1 (5 bases). Germline loops: CDR1 MNHEY, CDR2 SVGAGI. The CDR3 totals 15 residues. Trimming stripped 7 bases from V and 2 bases from J, with 17 bases between. This CDR3 is CASTSRGRGNTEAFF. For the CDR3, the DNA is TGTGCCAGCACCTCCCGGGGCCGGGGAAACACTGAAGCTTTCTTT.

This clonotype was detected a few times. This chain links TRBV5-1 with TRBJ2-3; 10 bases match TRBD2. Germline V gene lookup returns CDR1 SGHRS and CDR2 YFSETQ. V shed 5 bases, J shed 1 base, and the junction held 16 bases outside the gene matches. The CDR3 runs 19 residues. CDR3 sequence: CASRSPLAGLQVGTDTQYF. In DNA form, the CDR3 reads TGCGCCAGCAGGAGCCCACTAGCGGGGCTTCAGGTGGGCACAGATACGCAGTATTTT.

The chain carries TRBV7-2 and TRBJ1-5, with D possibly matching TRBD1 (5 bases). Germline CDR1 and CDR2: SGHTA and FQGNSA. The CDR3 is 15 amino acids. V was pared by 4 bases and J by 3 bases, with 13 bases between. This CDR3 reads CASSYGAGVNQPQHF. DNA of the CDR3: TGTGCCAGCAGCTATGGGGCGGGAGTCAATCAGCCCCAGCATTTT.

This clonotype was found many times. This sequence joins TRBV15 and TRBJ2-4; D may be TRBD2 (6 bases). The germline CDR1 and CDR2 sequences are LNHNV and YYDKDF (reference sequence). The CDR3 extends over 14 amino acids. Trimming shortened V by 8 bases and J by 8 bases, and 19 bases separated the two germline ends. As DNA, the CDR3 is TGTGCCACCGGCCGTGGGGCGGGGCCGGACATTCAGTACTTC. It yields the protein CATGRGAGPDIQYF. Looking up the rest from reference TRBV15 and TRBJ2-4 gives the full variable domain: DAMVIQNPRYQVTQFGKPVTLSCSQTLNHNVMYWYQQKSSQAPKLLFHYYDKDFNNEADTPDNFQSRRPNTSFCFLDIRSPGLGDTAMYLCATGRGAGPDIQYFGAGTRLSVL.

This clonotype was detected ten times or more. The CDR3 DNA sequence: TGCGCCAGCAGCCCGGGGTCCCATGAATGGACTGAAGCTTTCTTT. It specifies CASSPGSHEWTEAFF. The V gene is TRBV5-1, the J gene TRBJ1-1; D gene ambiguous. Germline values: CDR1 SGHRS, CDR2 YFSETQ. The CDR3 spans 15 residues. V lost 4 bases to trimming and J lost 5 bases, with 18 bases between them.

V and J are TRBV6-5 and TRBJ1-2, with no clear D. V lost 6 bases and J lost 3, with 14 bases in between. Germline V gives CDR1 MNHEY, CDR2 SVGAGI. CDR3 length equals 14 residues. The CDR3 nucleotides read TGTGCCAGCAGCTTTGATTGGCGGGACTATGGCTACACCTTC. It encodes CASSFDWRDYGYTF.

The DNA of the CDR3 is TGTGCCAGCAGCCTACTACGGCGCGAGCAGTACTTC. It specifies CASSLLRREQYF. The J gene is TRBJ2-7, the V gene TRBV12-3 or TRBV12-4; D remains ambiguous. This CDR3 is built from 12 residues. V lost 6 bases and J 6 bases, leaving 12 bases between the germline ends.

This rearrangement joins TRBV6-5 to TRBJ2-1; D may correspond to TRBD1 or TRBD2 (5 bases each). Germline V gene lookup returns CDR1 MNHEY and CDR2 SVGAGI. This CDR3 has 15 amino acids. V dropped 4 bases and J dropped 10 bases, with 20 bases sitting between them. The CDR3 bases are TGTGCCAGCAGTTCACCGGGACGGACCTACGGGGAGCAGTTCTTC. This encodes CASSSPGRTYGEQFF.

This chain connects TRBV12-3 or TRBV12-4 to TRBJ1-3; TRBD1 might be the D (6 bases). The CDR3 runs 16 residues. V gave up 3 bases and J gave up 4 bases, with 16 bases separating them. CDR3 sequence reads: CASSFYREGDGNTIYF. In nucleotides, the CDR3 is TGTGCCAGCAGTTTCTACCGGGAGGGGGACGGAAACACCATATATTTT.

The chain joins TRBV6-1 to TRBJ2-3, with D possibly TRBD1 on 5 matching bases. The CDR3 spans 13 residues. Trimming left V 7 bases short and J 3 bases short, with 11 bases between. Per germline, CDR1 MNHNS and CDR2 SASEGT. The CDR3 sequence is CASKQDPTDTQYF. DNA for the CDR3: TGTGCCAGCAAACAGGACCCAACAGATACGCAGTATTTT.

This clonotype was observed at least ten times. The genes are TRBV10-2 and TRBJ2-5; 8 bases agree with TRBD2. Germline V gene lookup returns CDR1 WSHSY and CDR2 SAAADI. This CDR3 has 13 residues. J was trimmed by 5 bases and V by 7 bases; bases with no gene match: 6. CDR3 nucleotide sequence: TGCGCCAGCAAAGTCGGGGGGGCGGAGACCCAGTACTTC. Protein: CASKVGGAETQYF.

The chain links TRBV5-4 to TRBJ1-2, with 9 bases identical to TRBD1. The V gene end was trimmed by 0 bases and the J gene end by 7 bases; junction bases not matched to a gene: 4. The CDR3 length is 14 residues. Germline-derived CDR1 and CDR2 are SGHNT and YYREEE (reference sequence). In nucleotides, the CDR3 is TGTGCCAGCAGCTTGGGGGGGACAGGGAGTGGCTACACCTTC. Amino acids: CASSLGGTGSGYTF.

The CDR3 sequence: CASSPGDGQETQYF. The CDR3 DNA is TGTGCCAGCAGCCCCGGGGACGGGCAAGAGACCCAGTACTTC. The chain uses TRBV3-1 and TRBJ2-5, with D perhaps being TRBD1 or TRBD2 (5 bases each). V lost 4 bases to trimming and J lost 2 bases, with 11 bases between them. Germline-derived CDR1 and CDR2 are LGHDT and YNNKEL (reference sequence). This CDR3 has 14 residues.

The sample holds a few counts of this clonotype. The chain links TRBV2 to TRBJ2-2, with 7 positions matching TRBD2. CDR1 and CDR2 (germline): SNHLY, FYNNEI. Trimming cost V 0 bases and J 0 bases; bases outside gene matches: 7. The CDR3 contains 18 residues. The CDR3 DNA follows: TGTGCCAGCAGTGAAGCGCAACTAGCGTCTGCGAACACCGGGGAGCTGTTTTTT. Translation gives CASSEAQLASANTGELFF.

The rearrangement links TRBV7-9 to TRBJ2-7, with a tentative D call TRBD1 (6 bases). Germline values: CDR1 SEHNR, CDR2 FQNEAQ (reference sequence). V shed 3 bases and J shed 4 bases, with 10 bases lying between them. This CDR3 has 13 residues. The CDR3 sequence: CASSLDQGYEQYF. In DNA, the CDR3 is TGTGCCAGCAGCTTGGACCAGGGGTACGAGCAGTACTTC.

The V and J genes are TRBV4-1 and TRBJ2-5; possible D gene TRBD1, 6 bases. The germline V gene encodes CDR1 MGHRA and CDR2 YSYEKL. Trimming shortened V by 0 bases and J by 5 bases, and 16 bases separated the two germline ends. This CDR3 has 16 residues. The CDR3 region has the DNA TGCGCCAGCAGCCAAGAGAGGACAGCCCGAAGGGAGACCCAGTACTTC. Residues: CASSQERTARRETQYF.

This clonotype was seen only a few times. V usage is TRBV4-3 and J usage is TRBJ2-5; the match to TRBD2 covers 9 bases. With V trimmed by 2 bases and J by 4 bases, 20 bases remained unmatched. This CDR3 region has 20 residues. Germline V gene sequence: CDR1 LGHNA, CDR2 YSLEER. CDR3 in amino acids: CASSQRVGGLAQVSRETQYF. CDR3 coding DNA: TGCGCCAGCAGCCAACGGGTGGGGGGACTAGCTCAAGTTTCGCGAGAGACCCAGTACTTC.